A selection of T cell receptor beta chains follows, all from one sample in a study of T-cell memory formation after mild COVID-19. A single record per CDR3 protein comes from TCRdb applying MiXCR to the 5' RACE reads. The table includes 400,000 to 450,000 distinct CDR3 sequences, about 20% detected once. Sequenced material: PBMCs or a T cell subset sorted from them (not recorded which). The source is a man aged 18 to 29 who had mild COVID-19 (a few samples of this study predate the infection). Cell type and time point are not known. Both conserved end residues are part of each CDR3. The order of the fields is J gene, D gene, V gene, clone size, CDR3 DNA, CDR3 protein. A D gene is named only where the DNA matches it firmly. Only some rows state a clone size, as once, few, many or a class for expanded clones.

J gene: TRBJ1-1
D gene: -
V gene: TRBV4-3
clone size: -
CDR3 DNA: TGCGCCAGCAGCCAGAGGGGCGGAGCTGAAGCTTTCTTT
CDR3 protein: CASSQRGGAEAFF

J gene: TRBJ2-2
D gene: -
V gene: TRBV12-3/TRBV12-4
clone size: few
CDR3 DNA: TGTGCCAGCAGTCCGAGCGTCCAGGGGATCCTGTTTTTT
CDR3 protein: CASSPSVQGILFF

J gene: TRBJ1-5
D gene: TRBD1
V gene: TRBV28
clone size: -
CDR3 DNA: TGTGCCAGCAGTTTACTGTCCGGGACAGAGTTTAATCAGCCCCAGCATTTT
CDR3 protein: CASSLLSGTEFNQPQHF

J gene: TRBJ2-1
D gene: -
V gene: TRBV3-1
clone size: -
CDR3 DNA: TGTGCCAGCAGCCAAGCTTACAGGGCGACAGAGCAGTTCTTC
CDR3 protein: CASSQAYRATEQFF

J gene: TRBJ1-1
D gene: -
V gene: TRBV12-3/TRBV12-4
clone size: -
CDR3 DNA: TGTGCCAGCAGTCCCGATGCAGGGAAAGCTTTCTTT
CDR3 protein: CASSPDAGKAFF

J gene: TRBJ2-4
D gene: -
V gene: TRBV20-1
clone size: few
CDR3 DNA: TGCAGTGCCCGAGGGGGGGCCAAAAACATTCAGTACTTC
CDR3 protein: CSARGGAKNIQYF

J gene: TRBJ2-1
D gene: -
V gene: TRBV12-3/TRBV12-4
clone size: few
CDR3 DNA: TGTGCCAGCAGTTTCCCCCGAACCTACAATGAGCAGTTCTTC
CDR3 protein: CASSFPRTYNEQFF

J gene: TRBJ2-7
D gene: -
V gene: TRBV7-2
clone size: -
CDR3 DNA: TGTGCCAGCAGCTTAGTTGAGCTCACCTACGAGCAGTACTTC
CDR3 protein: CASSLVELTYEQYF

J gene: TRBJ2-7
D gene: -
V gene: TRBV4-2
clone size: -
CDR3 DNA: TGTGCCAGCAGCCCGGACAGCCTGACCTACGAGCAGTACTTC
CDR3 protein: CASSPDSLTYEQYF

J gene: TRBJ1-2
D gene: -
V gene: TRBV5-1
clone size: -
CDR3 DNA: TGCGCCAGCAGCCCCGACCTGGTGGTCTACACCTTC
CDR3 protein: CASSPDLVVYTF

J gene: TRBJ1-2
D gene: -
V gene: TRBV20-1
clone size: -
CDR3 DNA: TGCAGTGCTAGAAGACAGCCACTAGCTAACTATGGCTACACCTTC
CDR3 protein: CSARRQPLANYGYTF

J gene: TRBJ1-1
D gene: TRBD1
V gene: TRBV7-9
clone size: few
CDR3 DNA: TGTGCCAGCAGCTTAGGGGGGACAGGGCCTGAAGCTTTCTTT
CDR3 protein: CASSLGGTGPEAFF

J gene: TRBJ1-1
D gene: TRBD1
V gene: TRBV20-1
clone size: -
CDR3 DNA: TGCAGTGCTAACACAGGGGTGAGGGCCGCTTTCTTT
CDR3 protein: CSANTGVRAAFF

J gene: TRBJ2-3
D gene: -
V gene: TRBV9
clone size: few
CDR3 DNA: TGTGCCAGCAGCGTAGTACCGGGGGTCACAGATACGCAGTATTTT
CDR3 protein: CASSVVPGVTDTQYF

J gene: TRBJ1-2
D gene: -
V gene: TRBV20-1
clone size: once
CDR3 DNA: TGCAGTGCCGAAACCTCAGGGGTAGGAGGCTACACCTTC
CDR3 protein: CSAETSGVGGYTF

J gene: TRBJ2-1
D gene: -
V gene: TRBV7-9
clone size: few
CDR3 DNA: TGTGCCACCTACGATCCAGGCTCCTACAATGAGCAGTTCTTC
CDR3 protein: CATYDPGSYNEQFF

J gene: TRBJ1-6
D gene: -
V gene: TRBV4-3
clone size: few
CDR3 DNA: TGCGCCAGCAGCCAAGGAGGGGGGGTTAAGAATTCACCCCTCCACTTT
CDR3 protein: CASSQGGGVKNSPLHF

J gene: TRBJ2-1
D gene: TRBD1
V gene: TRBV7-9
clone size: few
CDR3 DNA: TGTGCCAGCAGCGACCTGACAGGGAATGAGCAGTTCTTC
CDR3 protein: CASSDLTGNEQFF

J gene: TRBJ1-1
D gene: TRBD1
V gene: TRBV6-2/TRBV6-3
clone size: -
CDR3 DNA: TGTGCCAGCAGTACCCACCTCTACAGGGGGCGAGAAGCTTTCTTT
CDR3 protein: CASSTHLYRGREAFF

J gene: TRBJ2-5
D gene: TRBD2
V gene: TRBV5-1
clone size: few
CDR3 DNA: TGCGCCAGCAGCGGTGGGAGCGGGGGAGGAGAGACCCAGTACTTC
CDR3 protein: CASSGGSGGGETQYF

J gene: TRBJ2-2
D gene: -
V gene: TRBV3-1
clone size: -
CDR3 DNA: TGTGCCAGCAGCCAAGGAGTCTGGGACGGGGAGCTGTTTTTT
CDR3 protein: CASSQGVWDGELFF

J gene: TRBJ2-1
D gene: -
V gene: TRBV7-2
clone size: few
CDR3 DNA: TGTGCCAGCAGCTTAGATAGGGGGTTGTCCAATGAGCAGTTCTTC
CDR3 protein: CASSLDRGLSNEQFF

J gene: TRBJ2-3
D gene: -
V gene: TRBV6-2/TRBV6-3
clone size: many
CDR3 DNA: TGTGCCAGCAGTTACTCGGGTCTAGGTCATACAGATACGCAGTATTTT
CDR3 protein: CASSYSGLGHTDTQYF

J gene: TRBJ2-5
D gene: -
V gene: TRBV12-3/TRBV12-4
clone size: -
CDR3 DNA: TGTGCCAGCAGTTTAAGGGCTCAGGTGACCCAGTACTTC
CDR3 protein: CASSLRAQVTQYF

J gene: TRBJ1-1
D gene: -
V gene: TRBV7-2
clone size: -
CDR3 DNA: TGTGCCAGCAGCGTCGGGGGGACGATGAACACTGAAGCTTTCTTT
CDR3 protein: CASSVGGTMNTEAFF

J gene: TRBJ2-3
D gene: -
V gene: TRBV4-1
clone size: -
CDR3 DNA: TGCGCCAGCAGCCAAGATTTGTTTGTAGGCCGAGGGACAGATACGCAGTATTTT
CDR3 protein: CASSQDLFVGRGTDTQYF

J gene: TRBJ1-2
D gene: -
V gene: TRBV20-1
clone size: few
CDR3 DNA: TGCAGTGCTAGAATGGCAGGGAGTAACTATGGCTACACCTTC
CDR3 protein: CSARMAGSNYGYTF

J gene: TRBJ2-2
D gene: -
V gene: TRBV7-6
clone size: few
CDR3 DNA: TGTGCCAGCAGCACCCCGGTAGGGGTCACCGGGGAGCTGTTTTTT
CDR3 protein: CASSTPVGVTGELFF

J gene: TRBJ1-3
D gene: TRBD1
V gene: TRBV7-9
clone size: -
CDR3 DNA: TGTGCCAGCAGCTTAGAAACAGGGGCTGGAAACACCATATATTTT
CDR3 protein: CASSLETGAGNTIYF

J gene: TRBJ2-5
D gene: TRBD1
V gene: TRBV12-3/TRBV12-4
clone size: -
CDR3 DNA: TGTGCCAGCAGAAAGGCCGGGACAGGGGGCGAGACCCAGTACTTC
CDR3 protein: CASRKAGTGGETQYF